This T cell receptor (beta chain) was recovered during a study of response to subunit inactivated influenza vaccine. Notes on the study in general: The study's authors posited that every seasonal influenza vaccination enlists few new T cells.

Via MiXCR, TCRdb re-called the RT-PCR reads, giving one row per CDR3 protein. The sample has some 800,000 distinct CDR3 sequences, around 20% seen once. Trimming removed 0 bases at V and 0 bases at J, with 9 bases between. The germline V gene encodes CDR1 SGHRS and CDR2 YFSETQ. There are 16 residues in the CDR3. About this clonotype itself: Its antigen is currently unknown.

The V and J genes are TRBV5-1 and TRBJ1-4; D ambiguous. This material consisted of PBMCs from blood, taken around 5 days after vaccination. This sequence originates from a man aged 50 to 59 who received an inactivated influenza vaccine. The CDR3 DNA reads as TGCGCCAGCAGCTTGGCAGACCCCGCAACTAATGAAAAACTGTTTTTT. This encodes CASSLADPATNEKLFF.